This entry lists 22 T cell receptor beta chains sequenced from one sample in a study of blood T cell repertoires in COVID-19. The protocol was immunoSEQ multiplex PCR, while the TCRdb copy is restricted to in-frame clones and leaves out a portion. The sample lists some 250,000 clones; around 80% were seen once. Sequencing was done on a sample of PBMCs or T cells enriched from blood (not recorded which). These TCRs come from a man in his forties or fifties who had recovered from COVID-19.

In DNA, the CDR3 is TGTGCCTGGAGTGTACTACTGACTGACACCATATATTTT. This encodes CAWSVLLTDTIYF. The V gene is TRBV30, the J gene TRBJ1-3; unclear D gene. There are 13 residues in the CDR3. V dropped 0 bases and J dropped 8 bases, with 11 bases sitting between them. Looked up from germline, CDR1 is GTSNPN and CDR2 is SVGIG (reference sequence).

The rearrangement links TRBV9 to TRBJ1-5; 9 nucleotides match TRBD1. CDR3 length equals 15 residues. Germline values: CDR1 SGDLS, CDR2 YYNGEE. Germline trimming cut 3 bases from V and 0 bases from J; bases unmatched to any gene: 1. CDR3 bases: TGTGCCAGCAGCGCGACAGGGGGTAGCAATCAGCCCCAGCATTTT. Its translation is CASSATGGSNQPQHF.

CDR3 region: CASSFQGLAGGNEQFF. CDR3 DNA: TGTGCCAGCAGCTTCCAAGGGCTAGCGGGGGGCAATGAGCAGTTCTTC. The chain has TRBV7-2 and TRBJ2-1, with 11 bases matching TRBD2. CDR1 and CDR2 from the germline V gene are SGHTA and FQGNSA. This CDR3 has 16 amino acids. Trimming at V came to 3 bases and at J to 6 bases, leaving 7 bases not matched to a gene.

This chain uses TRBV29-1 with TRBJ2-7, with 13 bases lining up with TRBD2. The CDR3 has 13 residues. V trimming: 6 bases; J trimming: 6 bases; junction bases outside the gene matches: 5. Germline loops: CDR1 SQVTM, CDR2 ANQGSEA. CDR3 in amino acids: CSVGTSGIGEQYF. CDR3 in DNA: TGCAGCGTCGGGACTAGCGGGATAGGCGAGCAGTACTTC.

CDR3 DNA sequence: TGTGCCAGCAGCTTGTATCCGGGGTTCGGCTCACCCCTCCACTTT. It yields the protein CASSLYPGFGSPLHF. V and J are TRBV5-6 and TRBJ1-6; D unclear. The germline V gene encodes CDR1 SGHDT and CDR2 YYEEEE. CDR3 length: 15 amino acids. The V and J ends lost 1 base and 10 bases respectively, with 15 bases between them.

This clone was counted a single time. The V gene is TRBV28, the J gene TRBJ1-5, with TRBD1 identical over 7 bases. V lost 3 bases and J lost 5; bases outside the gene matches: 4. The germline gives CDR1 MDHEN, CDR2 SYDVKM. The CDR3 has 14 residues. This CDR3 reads CASSLGDSYQPQHF. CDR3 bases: TGTGCCAGCAGTTTGGGGGACAGCTATCAGCCCCAGCATTTT.

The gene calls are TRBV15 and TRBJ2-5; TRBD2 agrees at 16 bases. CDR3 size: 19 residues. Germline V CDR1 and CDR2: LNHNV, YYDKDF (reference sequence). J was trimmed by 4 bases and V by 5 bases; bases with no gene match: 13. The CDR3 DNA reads TGTGCCACCAGCGGAGGGACTAGCGGGGGGGCCGGGAGAGGAGAGACCCAGTACTTC. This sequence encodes CATSGGTSGGAGRGETQYF.

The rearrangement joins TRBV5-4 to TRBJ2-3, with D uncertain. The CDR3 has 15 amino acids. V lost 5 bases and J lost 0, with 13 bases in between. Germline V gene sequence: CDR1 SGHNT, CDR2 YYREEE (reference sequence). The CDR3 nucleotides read TGTGCCAGCAGGCCCCCGACGGGTAGCACAGATACGCAGTATTTT. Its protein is CASRPPTGSTDTQYF.

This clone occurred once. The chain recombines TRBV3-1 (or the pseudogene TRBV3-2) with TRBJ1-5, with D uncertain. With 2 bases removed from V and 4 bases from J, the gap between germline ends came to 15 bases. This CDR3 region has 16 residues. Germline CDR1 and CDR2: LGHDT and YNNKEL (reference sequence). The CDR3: CASSQPPSEENQPQHF. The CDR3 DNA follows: TGTGCCAGCAGCCAACCCCCAAGCGAGGAGAATCAGCCCCAGCATTTT.

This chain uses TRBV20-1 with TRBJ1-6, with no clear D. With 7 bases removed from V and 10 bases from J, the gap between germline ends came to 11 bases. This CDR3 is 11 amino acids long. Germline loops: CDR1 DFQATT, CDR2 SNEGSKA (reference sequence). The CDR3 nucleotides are TGCAGTGTTATGAGCGGGTCACCCCTCCACTTT. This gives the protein CSVMSGSPLHF.

In nucleotides, the CDR3 is TGTGCCAGCTCACCACAGAGGGACACTGAAGCTTTCTTT. This gives the protein CASSPQRDTEAFF. The chain uses TRBV18 and TRBJ1-1; D gene unclear. The germline gives CDR1 KGHSH, CDR2 LQKENI. The CDR3 runs 13 residues. Trimming left V 1 base short and J 3 bases short, with 6 bases between.

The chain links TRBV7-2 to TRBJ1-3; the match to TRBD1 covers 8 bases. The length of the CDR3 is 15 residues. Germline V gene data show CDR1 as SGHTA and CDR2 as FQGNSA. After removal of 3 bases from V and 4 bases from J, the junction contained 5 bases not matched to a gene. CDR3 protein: CASSFQGAGGNTIYF. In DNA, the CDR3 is TGTGCCAGCAGCTTTCAGGGGGCGGGCGGAAACACCATATATTTT.

The CDR3 region is CASSQALAGGEQYF. As DNA, the CDR3 is TGTGCCAGCAGCCAAGCACTAGCGGGAGGCGAGCAGTACTTC. The chain joins TRBV3-1 (or the pseudogene TRBV3-2) to TRBJ2-7, with 12 bases matching TRBD2. The V gene end was trimmed by 1 base and the J gene end by 6 bases; junction bases not matched to a gene: 1. This CDR3 contains 14 residues. Germline V gives CDR1 LGHDT, CDR2 YNNKEL (reference sequence).

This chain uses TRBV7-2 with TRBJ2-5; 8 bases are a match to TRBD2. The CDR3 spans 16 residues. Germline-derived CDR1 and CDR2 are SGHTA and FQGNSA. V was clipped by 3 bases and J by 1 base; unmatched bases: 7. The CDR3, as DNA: TGTGCCAGCAGCTTTTCAGCGGGAGCAGGCCAAGAGACCCAGTACTTC. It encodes CASSFSAGAGQETQYF. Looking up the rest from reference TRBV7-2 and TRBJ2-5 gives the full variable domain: GAGVSQSPSNKVTEKGKDVELRCDPISGHTALYWYRQSLGQGLEFLIYFQGNSAPDKSGLPSDRFSAERTGGSVSTLTIQRTQQEDSAVYLCASSFSAGAGQETQYFGPGTRLLVL.

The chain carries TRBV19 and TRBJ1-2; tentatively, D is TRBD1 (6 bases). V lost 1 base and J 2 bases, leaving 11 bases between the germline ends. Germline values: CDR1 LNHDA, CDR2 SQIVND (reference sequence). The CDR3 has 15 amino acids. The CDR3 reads CASSIVTGHNYGYTF. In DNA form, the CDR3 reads TGTGCCAGTAGTATAGTAACGGGACACAACTATGGCTACACCTTC.

The CDR3 coding sequence is TGTGCCATCAGTGACCGAGGGGTGAAGGAGGGTGGCTACACCTTC. Translated: CAISDRGVKEGGYTF. The J gene is TRBJ1-2, the V gene TRBV10-3, with D tentatively TRBD1 (5 bases). Trimming cost V 3 bases and J 7 bases, with 18 bases left between them. Per germline, CDR1 ENHRY and CDR2 SYGVKD. The CDR3 consists of 15 residues.

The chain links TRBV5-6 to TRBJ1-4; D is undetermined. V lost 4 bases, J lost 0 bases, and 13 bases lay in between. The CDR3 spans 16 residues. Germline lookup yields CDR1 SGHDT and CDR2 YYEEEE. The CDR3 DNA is TGTGCCAGCAGCCGGGGAGCGGGCGCAACTAATGAAAAACTGTTTTTT. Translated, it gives CASSRGAGATNEKLFF. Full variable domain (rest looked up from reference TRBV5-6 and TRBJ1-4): DAGVTQSPTHLIKTRGQQVTLRCSPKSGHDTVSWYQQALGQGPQFIFQYYEEEERQRGNFPDRFSGHQFPNYSSELNVNALLLGDSALYLCASSRGAGATNEKLFFGSGTQLSVL.

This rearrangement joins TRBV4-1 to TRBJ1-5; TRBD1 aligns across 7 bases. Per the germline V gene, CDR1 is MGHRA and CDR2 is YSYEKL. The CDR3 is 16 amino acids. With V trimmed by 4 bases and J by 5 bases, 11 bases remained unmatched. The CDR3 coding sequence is TGCGCCAGCAGCCTCGGACGTGACAGGGCCTATCAGCCCCAGCATTTT. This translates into CASSLGRDRAYQPQHF.

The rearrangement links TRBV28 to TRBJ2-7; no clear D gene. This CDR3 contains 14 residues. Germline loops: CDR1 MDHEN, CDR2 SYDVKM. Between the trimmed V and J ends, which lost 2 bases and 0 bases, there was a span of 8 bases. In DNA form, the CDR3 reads TGTGCCAGCAGTTTAACACCTTTCTCCTACGAGCAGTACTTC. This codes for CASSLTPFSYEQYF. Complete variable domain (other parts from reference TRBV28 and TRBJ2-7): DVKVTQSSRYLVKRTGEKVFLECVQDMDHENMFWYRQDPGLGLRLIYFSYDVKMKEKGDIPEGYSVSREKKERFSLILESASTNQTSMYLCASSLTPFSYEQYFGPGTRLTVT.

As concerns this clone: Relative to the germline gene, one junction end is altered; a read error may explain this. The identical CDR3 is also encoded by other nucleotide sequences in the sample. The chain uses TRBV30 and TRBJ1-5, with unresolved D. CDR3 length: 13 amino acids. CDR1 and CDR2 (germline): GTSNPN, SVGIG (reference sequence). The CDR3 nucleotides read TGCGCCTGGAGTTCCCGTAACAATCAGCCCCAGCATTTT. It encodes CAWSSRNNQPQHF.

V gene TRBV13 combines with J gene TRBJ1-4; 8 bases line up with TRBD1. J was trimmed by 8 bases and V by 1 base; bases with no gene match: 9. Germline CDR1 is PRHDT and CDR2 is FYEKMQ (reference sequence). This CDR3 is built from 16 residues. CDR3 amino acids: CASSLDPGTGREKLFF. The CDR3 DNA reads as TGTGCCAGCAGCTTAGACCCCGGGACAGGCCGGGAAAAACTGTTTTTT.

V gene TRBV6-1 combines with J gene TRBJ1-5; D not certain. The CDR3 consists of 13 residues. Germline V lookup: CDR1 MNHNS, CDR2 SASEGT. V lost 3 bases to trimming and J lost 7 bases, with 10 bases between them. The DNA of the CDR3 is TGTGCCAGCAGTGATGTTAACAGCCAGCCCCAGCATTTT. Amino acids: CASSDVNSQPQHF.